A single sample gave rise to the 15 T cell receptor beta chains below, sequenced in a study of blood T cell repertoires in COVID-19. Repertoires were generated with immunoSEQ multiplex PCR, while TCRdb's copy carries only in-frame clones and drops some. Here the sample spans approximately 120,000 clones, roughly 90% being singletons. The sample comprised peripheral blood. The source of these receptors is a woman older than 75 with acute or convalescent COVID-19.

This sequence joins TRBV27 and TRBJ2-3; 9 positions match TRBD2. This CDR3 region has 16 residues. CDR1 and CDR2 from the germline V gene are MNHEY and SMNVEV (reference sequence). The ends lost 6 bases at V and 1 base at J; junction bases unmatched: 8. CDR3 in amino acids: CASRAGGIRGTDTQYF. The CDR3 DNA reads as TGTGCCAGCAGAGCGGGAGGAATCCGGGGCACAGATACGCAGTATTTT.

This clone has a single count. The V gene is TRBV5-1, the J gene TRBJ1-6; 11 positions agree with TRBD1. CDR1 and CDR2 from the germline V gene are SGHRS and YFSETQ. J was trimmed by 9 bases and V by 4 bases; bases with no gene match: 6. CDR3 size: 15 residues. The DNA for the CDR3 is TGCGCCAGCAGCGCCGGACAGGGGGCTTCTTCACCCCTCCACTTT. Translation: CASSAGQGASSPLHF.

The V and J genes are TRBV9 and TRBJ1-2; 7 nucleotides line up with TRBD1. This CDR3 has 15 amino acids. CDR1 SGDLS and CDR2 YYNGEE come from the germline V gene. Germline trimming cut 0 bases from V and 5 bases from J; bases unmatched to any gene: 7. Here the CDR3 reads CASSVAAGQVYGYTF. The CDR3 DNA is TGTGCCAGCAGCGTAGCGGCTGGACAGGTTTATGGCTACACCTTC.

The chain has TRBV5-6 and TRBJ2-3; 7 nucleotides align to TRBD1. This CDR3 is built from 16 residues. Germline CDR1 SGHDT, CDR2 YYEEEE. The junction had 7 bases not matched to a gene; V was cut back by 1 base and J by 2 bases. In DNA, the CDR3 is TGTGCCAGCAGCTTGCGACCGGGACAGAACACAGATACGCAGTATTTT. It yields the protein CASSLRPGQNTDTQYF.

In DNA, the CDR3 is TGTGCCAGCAGTTTAGACAGGGTGACAGGCTACACCTTC. Its protein product is CASSLDRVTGYTF. The J gene is TRBJ1-2, the V gene TRBV27; TRBD1 agrees at 7 bases. The germline gives CDR1 MNHEY, CDR2 SMNVEV (reference sequence). The V segment lost 2 bases and the J segment 8 bases; nucleotides outside the gene matches: 5. The CDR3 has 13 residues.

The chain joins TRBV7-9 to TRBJ1-3; D may be TRBD1 (5 bases). Trimming took 5 bases from V and 1 from J, leaving 15 bases between them. In germline, CDR1 is SEHNR, CDR2 FQNEAQ (reference sequence). This CDR3 spans 16 amino acids. The CDR3, as DNA: TGTGCCAGCAGCCGCGCTGGGGGGGTATCTGGAAACACCATATATTTT. Its translation is CASSRAGGVSGNTIYF.

The chain carries TRBV4-3 and TRBJ2-1; maybe TRBD1 (6 bases). CDR1 and CDR2 (germline): LGHNA, YSLEER. V was shortened by 0 bases and J by 3 bases, with 9 bases between the two germline ends. The CDR3 consists of 15 residues. The CDR3 coding sequence is TGCGCCAGCAGCCAAGACAGGGGTTACTACAATGAGCAGTTCTTC. Its protein product is CASSQDRGYYNEQFF.

This chain connects TRBV28 to TRBJ2-2; 7 bases agree with TRBD1. V lost 5 bases, J lost 5 bases, and 35 bases stayed unmatched. Germline V gene data show CDR1 as MDHEN and CDR2 as SYDVKM. This CDR3 has 24 amino acids. The CDR3 is CASSPIYPPGQPIGNRERTGELFF. DNA for the CDR3: TGTGCCAGCAGTCCAATATATCCCCCGGGACAGCCGATTGGGAATAGAGAACGGACCGGGGAGCTGTTTTTT.

V gene TRBV15 combines with J gene TRBJ1-5; 8 nucleotides align to TRBD1. Germline CDR1 reads LNHNV; CDR2 reads YYDKDF (reference sequence). This CDR3 is built from 11 residues. Trimming removed 3 bases from V and 14 bases from J; junction bases left unmatched: 3. CDR3 coding DNA: TGTGCCACCAGCAGGGGGGACAGGAAGCATTTT. Its protein product is CATSRGDRKHF. Supplemented by reference TRBV15 and TRBJ1-5, the full variable domain reads DAMVIQNPRYQVTQFGKPVTLSCSQTLNHNVMYWYQQKSSQAPKLLFHYYDKDFNNEADTPDNFQSRRPNTSFCFLDIRSPGLGDTAMYLCATSRGDRKHFGDGTRLSIL.

The chain joins TRBV9 to TRBJ2-2; 8 bases map to TRBD2. The germline gives CDR1 SGDLS, CDR2 YYNGEE. V gave up 4 bases and J gave up 5 bases; unmatched junction bases: 10. CDR3 length: 16 amino acids. This chain's CDR3 is CASSSTRGGRTGELFF. CDR3 sequence (DNA): TGTGCCAGCAGCTCCACTCGGGGGGGCCGGACCGGGGAGCTGTTTTTT.

J is TRBJ1-2 and V is TRBV18, with D hard to call. The V end lost 1 base, the J end lost 0 bases, and 9 bases lay between the germline ends. CDR1 is KGHSH and CDR2 is LQKENI in the germline V gene. This CDR3 is 15 amino acids long. The CDR3 DNA follows: TGTGCCAGCTCACCACTCACAGCCCCTAACTATGGCTACACCTTC. This codes for CASSPLTAPNYGYTF.

V usage is TRBV7-3 and J usage is TRBJ1-1, with unresolved D. CDR1 is SGHTA and CDR2 is FQGTGA in the germline V gene. V dropped 3 bases and J dropped 4 bases, with 9 bases sitting between them. This CDR3 has 13 residues. Here the CDR3 DNA reads TGTGCCAGCAGCTTTTGGGCAAGCACTGAAGCTTTCTTT. Residues: CASSFWASTEAFF.

The genes are TRBV9 and TRBJ2-3, with 14 positions matching TRBD2. V gave up 4 bases and J gave up 4 bases; unmatched junction bases: 5. CDR3 size: 16 residues. Germline V gene sequence: CDR1 SGDLS, CDR2 YYNGEE. CDR3 bases: TGTGCCAGCAGCCCACGACTAGCGGGAGGGGCAGATACGCAGTATTTT. Encoded protein: CASSPRLAGGADTQYF.

The V and J genes are TRBV2 and TRBJ1-6; the D gene is possibly TRBD1 (5 bases). V was cut by 7 bases and J by 7 bases, with 17 bases left in between. This CDR3 region has 15 residues. CDR1 is SNHLY and CDR2 is FYNNEI in the germline V gene. The CDR3 sequence is CASTYLGGGNSPLHF. CDR3 coding DNA: TGTGCCAGCACCTACCTCGGGGGAGGCAATTCACCCCTCCACTTT.

The chain carries TRBV20-1 and TRBJ2-6; TRBD2 matches 8 bases. The CDR3 extends over 17 amino acids. Germline CDR1 DFQATT, CDR2 SNEGSKA (reference sequence). With 3 bases clipped from V and 0 bases from J, the junction kept 7 bases outside the gene matches. In DNA, the CDR3 is TGCAGTGCTAGTTGGGCGGGGGGAACCTCTGGGGCCAACGTCCTGACTTTC. Translated: CSASWAGGTSGANVLTF.